The rows below give T cell receptor beta chains drawn from one sample of a study of shared clonotypes between healthy human individuals. TCRdb's copy holds only in-frame clones and misses some; the assay was immunoSEQ multiplex PCR. In the table there are hundreds of thousands of clones, 95% to 98% of which are singletons. Material for sequencing was naive CD8+ T cells sorted from blood. Source of these receptors: a man younger than 40 in good health. Each CDR3 is given with its conserved first and last residue. D genes are given only for firm matches. Where a row states a size, it is once, few, many or the class of an expanded clone; other rows omit it.

-,TRBV5-1,TRBJ2-2,-,TGCGCCAGCAGCCCCGCTTCTATGAGAGCCGGGGAGCTGTTTTTT,CASSPASMRAGELFF
-,TRBV7-2,TRBJ2-3,once,TGTGCCAGCAGCCCCCGGGGCGGAGGGCGAGGGGCACAAGGTACGCAGTATTTT,CASSPRGGGRGAQGTQYF
TRBD1,TRBV27,TRBJ2-3,-,TGTGCCAGCAGTTTAGTGAAGAAAGGGACAGCTAACACAGATACGCAGTATTTT,CASSLVKKGTANTDTQYF
TRBD2,TRBV29-1,TRBJ2-1,-,TGCAGCGTTGATTCCGGGACTACTCCTGGGGATGAGCAGTTCTTC,CSVDSGTTPGDEQFF
TRBD2,TRBV7-9,TRBJ2-1,-,TGTGCCAGCAGCCCTCCCGGACTAGCGGGAGATAGTGAGCAGTTCTTC,CASSPPGLAGDSEQFF
-,TRBV19,TRBJ1-5,-,TGTGCCAGTAGAACAAAAGACATATCCAACAATCAGCCCCAGCATTTT,CASRTKDISNNQPQHF
TRBD2,TRBV5-1,TRBJ2-7,-,TGCGCCAGCAGCCCAGGTCGAGCGGGAGGGATCTACGAGCAGTACTTC,CASSPGRAGGIYEQYF
-,TRBV4-3,TRBJ1-5,-,TGCGCCAGCAGCCAAGCGACAGGCAATCAGCCCCAGCATTTT,CASSQATGNQPQHF
TRBD1,TRBV5-6,TRBJ2-1,-,TGTGCCAGCAGCTGGGGGACAGCCCGGAGTGAGCAGTTCTTC,CASSWGTARSEQFF
TRBD2,TRBV13,TRBJ2-2,-,TGTGCCAGCAGCTCGAATAGCGGGAGGGCCGGGGAGCTGTTTTTT,CASSSNSGRAGELFF
-,TRBV30,TRBJ2-7,-,TGTGCCTGGAGTGTACCGGGGCAGACCTACGAGCAGTACTTC,CAWSVPGQTYEQYF
-,TRBV11-2,TRBJ2-7,-,TGTGCCAGCAGCTTAGATCTCGGGGTGGAGCAGTACTTC,CASSLDLGVEQYF
TRBD1,TRBV7-9,TRBJ1-4,-,TGTGCCAGCAGCTTAAGGGACAGGGGAATTAATGAAAAACTGTTTTTT,CASSLRDRGINEKLFF
-,TRBV5-6,TRBJ2-1,-,TGTGCCAGCAGCGACAGCTCCTACAATGAGCAGTTCTTC,CASSDSSYNEQFF
-,TRBV7-6,TRBJ2-2,-,TGTGCCAGCAGCGCCAGGGGTCAGATCGGGGAGCTGTTTTTT,CASSARGQIGELFF
-,TRBV27,TRBJ1-5,-,TGTGCCAGCAGCCCTTCGGGCGGGGATAGCAATCAGCCCCAGCATTTT,CASSPSGGDSNQPQHF
-,TRBV13,TRBJ1-5,-,TGTGCCAGCAGCTTAGGGGGAGATAGCAATCAGCCCCAGCATTTT,CASSLGGDSNQPQHF
-,TRBV28,TRBJ2-7,-,TGTGCCAGCAGTTTACGTAAGGGTGGCCCCATCCACGAGCAGTACTTC,CASSLRKGGPIHEQYF
-,TRBV9,TRBJ1-2,-,TGTGCCAGCACCCCAATGACAGACGACTATGGCTACACCTTC,CASTPMTDDYGYTF
TRBD1,TRBV4-1,TRBJ2-5,-,TGCGCCAGCAGCCAAAACGCACAGGGGGCGGGAGAGACCCAGTACTTC,CASSQNAQGAGETQYF
TRBD1,TRBV5-8,TRBJ1-4,-,TGTGCCAGCGGGGGGCACAGGGACAGGGCTGAAAAACTGTTTTTT,CASGGHRDRAEKLFF
-,TRBV6-1,TRBJ2-7,-,TGTGCCAGCAGGACCGGGGGCTACGAGCAGTACTTC,CASRTGGYEQYF
-,TRBV6-5,TRBJ2-2,-,TGTGCCAGCAGTTATTTCTCCTCCAACACCGGGGAGCTGTTTTTT,CASSYFSSNTGELFF
-,TRBV6-6,TRBJ2-1,-,TGTGCCAGCCTTGCGCCCAACAATGAGCAGTTCTTC,CASLAPNNEQFF
-,TRBV4-2,TRBJ2-7,-,TGTGCCAGCAGCCAAGACAGGGACACCATCTACGAGCAGTACTTC,CASSQDRDTIYEQYF
-,TRBV30,TRBJ1-2,once,TGTGCCTGGACCATCCAGGGGCTTAACTATGGCTACACCTTC,CAWTIQGLNYGYTF
-,TRBV7-9,TRBJ2-3,-,TGTGCCAGCAGCTCCCCCGGCCGCACAGATACGCAGTATTTT,CASSSPGRTDTQYF
-,TRBV19,TRBJ2-1,-,TGTGCCAGTAGTACAACGCCCATTATCGAGCAGTTCTTC,CASSTTPIIEQFF
-,TRBV7-9,TRBJ2-7,-,TGTGCCAGCAGCTTAGTTGGACAAAACTACGAGCAGTACTTC,CASSLVGQNYEQYF
-,TRBV6-1,TRBJ1-1,-,TGTGCCAGCAGTGAGTCTACCCTCGGCCCGAACACTGAAGCTTTCTTT,CASSESTLGPNTEAFF
TRBD1,TRBV7-9,TRBJ2-7,-,TGTGCCAGCAGCTTAGGACAGGGCCAGGGCGAGCAGTACTTC,CASSLGQGQGEQYF
-,TRBV5-4,TRBJ2-7,once,TGTGCCAGCAGCTTACAGCCGTTCACCGAGCAGTACTTC,CASSLQPFTEQYF
TRBD1,TRBV19,TRBJ2-7,-,TGTGCCAGTAGTATTTCTGGGACAGCGGTCGAGCAGTACTTC,CASSISGTAVEQYF
TRBD1,TRBV4-2,TRBJ1-2,-,TGTGCCAGCAGCCACGCCGGGACAGGGGACTATGGCTACACCTTC,CASSHAGTGDYGYTF
-,TRBV5-5,TRBJ1-1,-,TGTGCCAGCAGCACGACAGTGAACACTGAAGCTTTCTTT,CASSTTVNTEAFF
-,TRBV30,TRBJ2-1,-,TGTGCCTGGGATGGACAGACAATCTACAATGAGCAGTTCTTC,CAWDGQTIYNEQFF
TRBD2,TRBV9,TRBJ2-5,-,TGTGCCAGCAGCAGTCCCGCAGCGGGAGGGCCTGGTTTCGAGACCCAGTACTTC,CASSSPAAGGPGFETQYF
-,TRBV7-9,TRBJ2-7,-,TGTGCCAGCAGCGCCCCGGGCACCCCCTACGAGCAGTACTTC,CASSAPGTPYEQYF
-,TRBV7-2,TRBJ2-7,-,TGTGCCAGCAGCTTATGGGTAGGGAGCTACGAGCAGTACTTC,CASSLWVGSYEQYF
TRBD1,TRBV27,TRBJ1-1,-,TGTGCCAGCAGTCCAACCCCAGGGGGTCAGGCTATGAACACTGAAGCTTTCTTT,CASSPTPGGQAMNTEAFF
TRBD2,TRBV29-1,TRBJ2-7,-,TGCAGCGTTGAAGGACTAGCGGGAGCCCCCGAGCAGTACTTC,CSVEGLAGAPEQYF
TRBD1,TRBV7-9,TRBJ2-7,-,TGTGCCAGCAGCGCCCCGCCGCAGGGGGACGAGCAGTACTTC,CASSAPPQGDEQYF
-,TRBV2,TRBJ2-3,-,TGTGCCAGGGGGCCCGGATGGGATACGCAGTATTTT,CARGPGWDTQYF
-,TRBV12-5,TRBJ1-2,-,TGTGCTAGTGGTTTGTTCGGCAGGGGCTATGGCTACACCTTC,CASGLFGRGYGYTF
-,TRBV9,TRBJ1-2,once,TGTGCCAGCAGCGCCCGACAGTTTAACTATGGCTACACCTTC,CASSARQFNYGYTF
-,TRBV9,TRBJ2-3,-,TGTGCCAGCAGCGTAGGGGGTCTAGCGTCAGATACGCAGTATTTT,CASSVGGLASDTQYF
TRBD2,TRBV6-4,TRBJ2-1,-,TGTGCCAGCAGTGAAAAGCGGGAGAGCGATGAGCAGTTCTTC,CASSEKRESDEQFF
-,TRBV27,TRBJ2-3,-,TGTGCCAGCAGTTTATTACTGGGAGGGGGGGCAGATACGCAGTATTTT,CASSLLLGGGADTQYF
TRBD1,TRBV5-4,TRBJ1-2,-,TGTGCCAGCTTGGGACAGGGGGGCGTCTACACCTTC,CASLGQGGVYTF
-,TRBV27,TRBJ2-1,-,TGTGCCAGCAGTTTATGGGAGGGGGTTCGACTCGATGAGCAGTTCTTC,CASSLWEGVRLDEQFF
-,TRBV9,TRBJ2-3,-,TGTGCCAGCAGCCCCGCGGCGGGAATAGGAGTGGGTATTGATACGCAGTATTTT,CASSPAAGIGVGIDTQYF
TRBD1,TRBV10-2,TRBJ2-1,-,TGCGCCAGCAGTGACCTGACAGGGTTTCAAGACAATGAGCAGTTCTTC,CASSDLTGFQDNEQFF
-,TRBV30,TRBJ1-4,-,TGTGCCTGGAAGGGGACAATCAATAATGAAAAACTGTTTTTT,CAWKGTINNEKLFF